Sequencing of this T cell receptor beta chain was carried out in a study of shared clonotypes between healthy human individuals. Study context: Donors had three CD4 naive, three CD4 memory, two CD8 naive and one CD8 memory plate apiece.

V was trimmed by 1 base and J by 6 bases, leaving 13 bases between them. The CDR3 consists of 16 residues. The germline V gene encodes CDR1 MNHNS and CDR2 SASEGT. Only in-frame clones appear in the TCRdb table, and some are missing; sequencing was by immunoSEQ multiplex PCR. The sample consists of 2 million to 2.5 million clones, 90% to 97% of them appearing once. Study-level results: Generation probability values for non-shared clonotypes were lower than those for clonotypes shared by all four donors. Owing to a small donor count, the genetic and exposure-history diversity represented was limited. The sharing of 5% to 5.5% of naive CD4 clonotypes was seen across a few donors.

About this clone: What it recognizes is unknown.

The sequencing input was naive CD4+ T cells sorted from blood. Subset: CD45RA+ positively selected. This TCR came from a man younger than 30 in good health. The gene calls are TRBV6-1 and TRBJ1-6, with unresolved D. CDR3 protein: CASSEVVGAANSPLHF. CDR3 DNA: TGTGCCAGCAGTGAAGTGGTAGGAGCGGCTAATTCACCCCTCCACTTT.